Below, 22 T cell receptor beta chains from the same sample are listed, as sequenced in a study of T cell responses to AZD1222 COVID-19 vaccine. Using immunoSEQ multiplex PCR, the repertoire was profiled, and TCRdb retains in-frame clones only, with some absent. The sample has 55,000 to 60,000 clones, about 85% seen once. This sample comprised peripheral blood, obtained on day 0 of MenACWY control vaccination. These receptors all come from an adult in good health.

The chain has TRBV28 and TRBJ1-2; D might be TRBD1 (6 bases). The CDR3 has 17 residues. The germline CDR1 and CDR2 sequences are MDHEN and SYDVKM. V lost 6 bases and J 1 base, leaving 21 bases between the germline ends. The CDR3 nucleotides are TGTGCCAGCAGAGCAGGGGATCGGTCGACGCTTAACTATGGCTACACCTTC. Translated: CASRAGDRSTLNYGYTF.

This clone occurred once. V gene TRBV28 combines with J gene TRBJ1-2; 7 bases are shared with TRBD1. Germline V gene data show CDR1 as MDHEN and CDR2 as SYDVKM. This CDR3 is built from 14 residues. The V gene end was trimmed by 4 bases and the J gene end by 4 bases; junction bases not matched to a gene: 6. Here the CDR3 reads CASSSGGQPYGYTF. DNA of the CDR3: TGTGCCAGCAGTTCAGGGGGACAGCCCTATGGCTACACCTTC.

This chain connects TRBV3-1 (or the pseudogene TRBV3-2) to TRBJ1-4; no definite D call. The V end was cut by 0 bases, the J end by 10 bases, with 12 bases between. The germline V gene has CDR1 LGHDT and CDR2 YNNKEL (reference sequence). This CDR3 comprises 14 residues. CDR3 amino acids: CASSQDRTVGKLFF. In DNA, the CDR3 is TGTGCCAGCAGCCAAGACCGGACCGTCGGAAAACTGTTTTTT.

The chain joins TRBV19 to TRBJ2-1; D remains ambiguous. Germline loops: CDR1 LNHDA, CDR2 SQIVND (reference sequence). The ends were cut back, 6 bases at V and 1 base at J, with 10 bases in the middle. There are 14 residues in the CDR3. In DNA form, the CDR3 reads TGTGCCAGTAGGAGTATAGGGTCCTACAATGAGCAGTTCTTC. It encodes CASRSIGSYNEQFF.

The chain uses TRBV7-8 and TRBJ2-2; 10 positions match TRBD2. Germline CDR1 is SGHVS and CDR2 is FQNEAQ. With 1 base clipped from V and 5 bases from J, the junction kept 7 bases outside the gene matches. The CDR3 is made up of 17 amino acids. The CDR3 is CASSLGSGRARTGELFF. CDR3 in DNA: TGTGCCAGCAGCTTAGGGAGCGGGAGGGCCAGAACCGGGGAGCTGTTTTTT.

The rearrangement uses TRBV5-1 and TRBJ2-7, with TRBD2 identical over 10 bases. V gave up 1 base and J gave up 7 bases; unmatched junction bases: 8. Germline V lookup: CDR1 SGHRS, CDR2 YFSETQ. The CDR3 contains 15 residues. The CDR3 DNA is TGCGCCAGCAGCTTGATAGCGGGAGGAACGGGGGAGCAGTACTTC. It specifies CASSLIAGGTGEQYF.

The chain has TRBV5-1 and TRBJ2-1; 9 bases line up with TRBD2. V shed 3 bases and J 4 bases; nucleotides not matched to a gene: 5. This CDR3 spans 15 amino acids. CDR1 and CDR2 (germline): SGHRS, YFSETQ. CDR3: CASSSASGTYNEQFF. As DNA, the CDR3 is TGCGCCAGCAGCTCAGCTAGCGGGACTTACAATGAGCAGTTCTTC.

This clone was seen only a few times. The V gene is TRBV28, the J gene TRBJ1-1; no clear D. Germline V gene data show CDR1 as MDHEN and CDR2 as SYDVKM. The germline V and J ends were trimmed by 7 bases and 1 base, with 13 bases remaining between them. The CDR3 length is 14 residues. This CDR3 reads CASTPAGRNTEAFF. The CDR3 region has the DNA TGTGCCAGCACCCCAGCGGGTCGGAACACTGAAGCTTTCTTT.

This clone was detected only a few times. This chain joins TRBV5-1 and TRBJ1-1; D is ambiguous. This CDR3 has 13 amino acids. V dropped 2 bases and J dropped 1 base, with 6 bases sitting between them. CDR1 SGHRS and CDR2 YFSETQ come from the germline V gene. The CDR3 loop reads CASSFRENTEAFF. The CDR3 DNA is TGCGCCAGCAGCTTCCGGGAGAACACTGAAGCTTTCTTT.

V gene TRBV18 combines with J gene TRBJ2-3, with TRBD2 identical over 9 bases. J lost 3 bases, V lost 6 bases, and 10 bases had no gene match. Germline lookup yields CDR1 KGHSH and CDR2 LQKENI. The length of the CDR3 is 16 residues. The CDR3 loop reads CASSPLAGKGTDTQYF. The CDR3 bases are TGTGCCAGCTCCCCTCTAGCGGGAAAAGGGACAGATACGCAGTATTTT.

The chain employs TRBV21-1 and TRBJ1-2; the D segment call TRBD1 is taken from the table without a DNA check. TRBV21-1 is annotated as a pseudogene. This CDR3 has 17 amino acids. The DNA of the CDR3 is TGTGCCAGCAGCAAAGCCCTGGGACAGGGTTGCGTCTATGGCTACACCTTC. It yields the protein CASSKALGQGCVYGYTF.

This chain links TRBV10-3 with TRBJ1-5; D perhaps matches TRBD1 (6 bases). Trimming left V 0 bases short and J 6 bases short, with 12 bases between. This CDR3 region has 15 residues. Germline V gene lookup returns CDR1 ENHRY and CDR2 SYGVKD. CDR3 bases: TGTGCCATCAGTGAGTCGGGGACATTACCTCAGCCCCAGCATTTT. Translating gives CAISESGTLPQPQHF.

The chain carries TRBV5-1 and TRBJ2-5, with a possible D match to TRBD1 (5 bases). This CDR3 contains 13 residues. V lost 0 bases, J lost 5 bases, and 8 bases lay in between. Germline V gene data show CDR1 as SGHRS and CDR2 as YFSETQ. CDR3 bases: TGCGCCAGCAGCTTGGGGGGCGGTGAGACCCAGTACTTC. This codes for CASSLGGGETQYF.

This clone was recorded once. This chain joins TRBV2 and TRBJ2-1; D gene unclear. CDR1 and CDR2 (germline): SNHLY, FYNNEI. The V end lost 7 bases, the J end lost 0 bases, and 13 bases lay between the germline ends. The CDR3 consists of 15 residues. The CDR3 reads CASNVRSTSYNEQFF. CDR3 coding DNA: TGTGCCAGCAACGTGAGGTCTACCTCCTACAATGAGCAGTTCTTC. The full variable domain, its missing parts supplied by reference TRBV2 and TRBJ2-1, is EPEVTQTPSHQVTQMGQEVILRCVPISNHLYFYWYRQILGQKVEFLVSFYNNEISEKSEIFDDQFSVERPDGSNFTLKIRSTKLEDSAMYFCASNVRSTSYNEQFFGPGTRLTVL.

This clone was seen a single time. V gene TRBV7-9 combines with J gene TRBJ1-1, with TRBD1 matching 8 bases. The CDR3 totals 16 residues. Germline V gives CDR1 SEHNR, CDR2 FQNEAQ (reference sequence). V dropped 5 bases and J dropped 0; count of bases not matched to a gene: 8. The CDR3 is CASSPSTGVLNTEAFF. CDR3 nucleotides: TGTGCCAGCAGCCCCTCGACAGGGGTCTTGAACACTGAAGCTTTCTTT. Full variable domain (rest looked up from reference TRBV7-9 and TRBJ1-1): DTGVSQNPRHKITKRGQNVTFRCDPISEHNRLYWYRQTLGQGPEFLTYFQNEAQLEKSRLLSDRFSAERPKGSFSTLEIQRTEQGDSAMYLCASSPSTGVLNTEAFFGQGTRLTVV.

The genes are TRBV19 and TRBJ1-3; tentatively, D is TRBD1 (6 bases). Trimming removed 6 bases at V and 3 bases at J, with 12 bases between. The CDR3 extends over 14 amino acids. CDR1 and CDR2 from the germline V gene are LNHDA and SQIVND (reference sequence). This CDR3 reads CASSGGLGGNTIYF. DNA of the CDR3: TGTGCCAGTAGCGGGGGGCTAGGTGGAAACACCATATATTTT.

The chain joins TRBV5-1 to TRBJ2-1, with TRBD2 identical over 10 bases. CDR3 length equals 16 residues. J was trimmed by 6 bases and V by 0 bases; bases with no gene match: 6. The germline CDR1 and CDR2 sequences are SGHRS and YFSETQ. The DNA of the CDR3 is TGCGCCAGCAGCTTGGTTCCTAGCGGGAGCCCCAATGAGCAGTTCTTC. Translated: CASSLVPSGSPNEQFF.

The J gene is TRBJ2-4, the V gene TRBV5-4; weak D call: TRBD1 (6 bases). The germline V gene has CDR1 SGHNT and CDR2 YYREEE (reference sequence). The CDR3 is 13 residues long. Trimming took off 1 base at V and 5 bases at J, with 7 bases between the two ends. In DNA, the CDR3 is TGTGCCAGCAGCTTGTACAGGGAAAACATTCAGTACTTC. Its translation: CASSLYRENIQYF.

This clone has only a few counts. The chain links TRBV5-4 to TRBJ2-7; D remains unclear. Trimming stripped 3 bases from V and 6 bases from J, with 16 bases between. CDR1 and CDR2 (germline): SGHNT, YYREEE (reference sequence). This CDR3 contains 14 residues. The CDR3 here is CASSSRGSEGEQYF. In DNA form, the CDR3 reads TGTGCCAGCAGCTCCAGAGGATCAGAAGGCGAGCAGTACTTC. The variable domain in full, completed from reference TRBV5-4 and TRBJ2-7, reads ETGVTQSPTHLIKTRGQQVTLRCSSQSGHNTVSWYQQALGQGPQFIFQYYREEENGRGNFPPRFSGLQFPNYSSELNVNALELDDSALYLCASSSRGSEGEQYFGPGTRLTVT.

V usage is TRBV7-6 and J usage is TRBJ2-7; 9 bases map to TRBD1. This CDR3 spans 16 amino acids. V lost 5 bases and J lost 6; bases outside the gene matches: 14. The germline CDR1 and CDR2 sequences are SGHVS and FNYEAQ. DNA for the CDR3: TGTGCCAGCAGCCTGGAGCCGGGACAGGGAATGATCGAGCAGTACTTC. It translates to CASSLEPGQGMIEQYF.

The V gene is TRBV19, the J gene TRBJ1-3; D is undetermined. CDR3 length: 15 residues. Germline loops: CDR1 LNHDA, CDR2 SQIVND (reference sequence). The germline V and J ends were trimmed by 8 bases and 2 bases, with 16 bases remaining between them. The CDR3 DNA is TGTGCCAGTCTTCCCTGGAACGGGACTGGAAACACCATATATTTT. Translation: CASLPWNGTGNTIYF.

The chain links TRBV5-8 to TRBJ1-3; weak D call: TRBD1 (6 bases). This CDR3 region has 17 residues. Trimming removed 0 bases at V and 0 bases at J, with 13 bases between. The germline gives CDR1 SGHTS, CDR2 YDEGEE. The CDR3 loop reads CASSLGGQFYSGNTIYF. In DNA, the CDR3 is TGTGCCAGCAGCTTGGGCGGACAGTTTTACTCTGGAAACACCATATATTTT.